The 30 T cell receptor beta chains given below trace back to one sample, sequenced in a study of T cells in tuberculosis. Profiling relied on immunoSEQ multiplex PCR, and the TCRdb table lists in-frame clones only, not all of them. The table shows some 31,000 clones, with approximately 90% occurring only once. The sequencing sample was made of PBMCs. The receptors originated from a donor between 10 and 29 years old with latent tuberculosis or without tuberculosis infection.

This chain uses TRBV19 with TRBJ2-5, with TRBD1 matching 8 bases. V lost 9 bases to trimming and J lost 5 bases; unmatched junction nucleotides: 5. This CDR3 has 12 residues. The germline CDR1 and CDR2 sequences are LNHDA and SQIVND (reference sequence). This CDR3 is CASSGGGETQYF. In DNA form, the CDR3 reads TGTGCCAGCTCAGGGGGCGGCGAGACCCAGTACTTC.

This chain connects TRBV5-4 to TRBJ2-7; possible D gene TRBD2, 6 bases. The length of the CDR3 is 13 residues. V lost 4 bases to trimming and J lost 5 bases, with 13 bases between them. Germline CDR1 reads SGHNT; CDR2 reads YYREEE (reference sequence). The CDR3 loop reads CASSPREIDEQYF. The CDR3 DNA reads TGTGCCAGCAGCCCCCGGGAGATCGACGAGCAGTACTTC.

The rearrangement links TRBV10-1 to TRBJ1-5, with 11 nucleotides matching TRBD1. CDR3 length equals 15 residues. Germline V CDR1 and CDR2: WNHNN, SYGVQD (reference sequence). The V segment lost 10 bases and the J segment 4 bases; nucleotides outside the gene matches: 9. The CDR3 region has the DNA TGCGCCACTTCTATTGGACAGGGGGCTAATCAGCCCCAGCATTTT. It translates to CATSIGQGANQPQHF.

This chain connects TRBV27 to TRBJ1-5; 8 bases fit TRBD1. The CDR3 totals 13 residues. Germline CDR1 MNHEY, CDR2 SMNVEV (reference sequence). With V trimmed by 6 bases and J by 4 bases, 2 bases remained unmatched. In DNA form, the CDR3 reads TGTGCCAGCAGCAACAGGGGGAATCAGCCCCAGCATTTT. As protein: CASSNRGNQPQHF.

V usage is TRBV2 and J usage is TRBJ1-4; no definite D call. Trimming shortened V by 10 bases and J by 5 bases, and 17 bases separated the two germline ends. The CDR3 runs to 14 residues. CDR1 and CDR2 (germline): SNHLY, FYNNEI. In DNA, the CDR3 is TGTGCCACCTCGCCTGGGCCGTTGAATGAAAAACTGTTTTTT. Translation gives CATSPGPLNEKLFF. Looking up the rest from reference TRBV2 and TRBJ1-4 gives the full variable domain: EPEVTQTPSHQVTQMGQEVILRCVPISNHLYFYWYRQILGQKVEFLVSFYNNEISEKSEIFDDQFSVERPDGSNFTLKIRSTKLEDSAMYFCATSPGPLNEKLFFGSGTQLSVL.

This chain joins TRBV7-3 and TRBJ2-5, with TRBD1 matching 11 bases. The V gene's germline CDR1 is SGHTA and CDR2 FQGTGA. The V and J ends lost 0 bases and 5 bases, in that order; junction bases with no gene match: 2. The CDR3 sequence is 15 residues long. CDR3 nucleotides: TGTGCCAGCAGCTTAACGGGACAGGGGGGCGAGACCCAGTACTTC. This sequence encodes CASSLTGQGGETQYF.

The table lists this clone with a few counts. This chain uses TRBV12-5 with TRBJ2-5, with D maybe TRBD2 (6 bases). CDR3 length: 20 residues. Deletions cut 3 bases from V and 5 bases from J, with 31 bases between. Germline loops: CDR1 LGHNT, CDR2 FRNRAP. The CDR3 bases are TGTGCTAGTGGTTTTGGGAAGGACGGGGACTTCGGGGTAGCAGTGGAGACCCAGTACTTC. Translation gives CASGFGKDGDFGVAVETQYF.

The V gene is TRBV4-2, the J gene TRBJ2-1, with TRBD2 matching over 7 bases. The CDR3 covers 15 residues. Germline CDR1 and CDR2: LGHNA and YNFKEQ. V shed 0 bases and J 12 bases; nucleotides not matched to a gene: 11. The CDR3 sequence: CASSQDRDYFRGQFF. In nucleotides, the CDR3 is TGTGCCAGCAGCCAAGATCGGGACTACTTTCGTGGGCAGTTCTTC.

The V call is TRBV28, the J call TRBJ1-3; perhaps TRBD1 as D (5 bases). The CDR3 has 15 residues. Deletions cut 6 bases from V and 0 bases from J, with 12 bases between. CDR1 MDHEN and CDR2 SYDVKM come from the germline V gene. The CDR3 region has the DNA TGTGCCAGCAGAGTCAGGGATCTCTCTGGAAACACCATATATTTT. Encoded protein: CASRVRDLSGNTIYF.

The rearrangement joins TRBV2 to TRBJ2-4; D may be TRBD1 (6 bases). The V gene lost 10 bases and the J gene lost 4 bases, with 14 bases spanning the gap. Germline loops: CDR1 SNHLY, CDR2 FYNNEI. The CDR3 extends over 13 amino acids. The DNA of the CDR3 is TGTGCCACCAAGGTGGACAGTAAAAACATTCAGTACTTC. As protein: CATKVDSKNIQYF.

V gene TRBV9 combines with J gene TRBJ2-2, with 14 bases that match TRBD2. The J segment lost 6 bases and the V segment lost 2 bases, leaving 12 bases of the junction unmatched. Germline V lookup: CDR1 SGDLS, CDR2 YYNGEE. This CDR3 region has 19 residues. The DNA of the CDR3 is TGTGCCAGCAGCGTGACTTTCCAGGGGACTAGCGGGAGTCCCGGGGAGCTGTTTTTT. Translating it yields CASSVTFQGTSGSPGELFF.

The J gene is TRBJ1-1, the V gene TRBV19, with D maybe TRBD1 (6 bases). Trimming stripped 1 base from V and 11 bases from J, with 23 bases between. Looked up from germline, CDR1 is LNHDA and CDR2 is SQIVND (reference sequence). This CDR3 region has 16 residues. CDR3 region: CASSIVTGFQGEVAFF. Here the CDR3 DNA reads TGTGCCAGTAGTATAGTGACAGGTTTTCAGGGTGAGGTCGCTTTCTTT.

This rearrangement joins TRBV5-4 to TRBJ2-7, with D possibly TRBD2 on 5 matching bases. CDR1 is SGHNT and CDR2 is YYREEE in the germline V gene (reference sequence). This CDR3 contains 15 residues. V gave up 4 bases and J gave up 0 bases, with 14 bases separating them. CDR3 residues: CASSPDWQSSYEQYF. The CDR3 DNA reads as TGTGCCAGCAGCCCGGACTGGCAGAGCTCCTACGAGCAGTACTTC.

The chain carries TRBV7-9 and TRBJ2-7; no definite D call. Germline-derived CDR1 and CDR2 are SEHNR and FQNEAQ (reference sequence). This CDR3 comprises 15 residues. The V end was cut by 1 base, the J end by 2 bases, with 12 bases between. CDR3 nucleotide sequence: TGTGCCAGCAGCTTAGGTCCACCAACTACCTACGAGCAGTACTTC. Translating it yields CASSLGPPTTYEQYF.

This chain links TRBV14 with TRBJ2-1; weak D call: TRBD1 (6 bases). The V gene's germline CDR1 is SGHDN and CDR2 FVKESK. V lost 5 bases and J lost 10, with 21 bases in between. There are 15 residues in the CDR3. The CDR3 protein is CASSSQLSRGLEQFF. The CDR3 DNA reads TGTGCCAGCAGCTCCCAGCTATCCAGGGGCCTAGAGCAGTTCTTC.

This chain connects TRBV23-1 to TRBJ2-7; the match to TRBD1 covers 7 bases. TRBV23-1 is an ORF, with its function uncertain. V gave up 2 bases and J gave up 3 bases; unmatched junction bases: 4. CDR3 length equals 14 residues. The CDR3 loop reads CASSQKAGGYEQYF. Here the CDR3 DNA reads TGCGCCAGCAGTCAAAAGGCAGGGGGCTACGAGCAGTACTTC.

J is TRBJ2-3 and V is TRBV6-5; 7 nucleotides line up with TRBD2. This CDR3 spans 12 amino acids. The V and J ends lost 6 bases and 5 bases, in that order; junction bases with no gene match: 2. Germline loops: CDR1 MNHEY, CDR2 SVGAGI. CDR3 amino acids: CASSGEGDTQYF. The CDR3 DNA reads TGTGCCAGCAGCGGGGAGGGAGATACGCAGTATTTT.

The chain has TRBV5-1 and TRBJ2-2, with a tentative D call TRBD1 (6 bases). The V gene lost 0 bases and the J gene lost 4 bases, with 16 bases spanning the gap. Germline loops: CDR1 SGHRS, CDR2 YFSETQ. This CDR3 spans 17 amino acids. CDR3 nucleotide sequence: TGCGCCAGCAGCTTGGAGGGGGTGTCCTCGTCCACCGGGGAGCTGTTTTTT. As protein: CASSLEGVSSSTGELFF.

The V gene is TRBV19, the J gene TRBJ1-6; TRBD1 matches 8 bases. Germline loops: CDR1 LNHDA, CDR2 SQIVND (reference sequence). This CDR3 contains 14 residues. V lost 5 bases, J lost 10 bases, and 7 bases stayed unmatched. The CDR3 region has the DNA TGTGCCAGTAGTCCAACAGGGGGAAGCTCACCCCTCCACTTT. Translated: CASSPTGGSSPLHF. Combining the CDR3 with reference TRBV19 and TRBJ1-6 gives the whole variable domain DGGITQSPKYLFRKEGQNVTLSCEQNLNHDAMYWYRQDPGQGLRLIYYSQIVNDFQKGDIAEGYSVSREKKESFPLTVTSAQKNPTAFYLCASSPTGGSSPLHFGNGTRLTVT.

This chain uses TRBV19 with TRBJ1-5; possible D gene TRBD1, 6 bases. Trimming removed 3 bases at V and 3 bases at J, with 9 bases between. The length of the CDR3 is 14 residues. CDR1 and CDR2 from the germline V gene are LNHDA and SQIVND (reference sequence). CDR3 amino acids: CASSMGTLNQPQHF. Written as DNA, the CDR3 is TGTGCCAGTAGTATGGGGACACTCAATCAGCCCCAGCATTTT.

The CDR3: CASSPYQPQHF. CDR3 in DNA: TGTGCCAGCAGCCCATATCAGCCCCAGCATTTT. V and J are TRBV5-8 and TRBJ1-5, with D hard to call. Trimming pared 4 bases from V and 5 bases from J, leaving 4 bases between. CDR3 length equals 11 residues. Germline CDR1 is SGHTS and CDR2 is YDEGEE.

The rearrangement joins TRBV7-2 to TRBJ2-1; tentatively, D is TRBD2 (5 bases). The ends were cut back, 0 bases at V and 0 bases at J, with 6 bases in the middle. The CDR3 contains 15 residues. The germline V gene has CDR1 SGHTA and CDR2 FQGNSA. For the CDR3, the DNA is TGTGCCAGCAGCTTAGCTACTAGCTCCTACAATGAGCAGTTCTTC. Translated: CASSLATSSYNEQFF.

The chain carries TRBV11-2 and TRBJ2-3, with 10 bases identical to TRBD2. The CDR3 sequence is 16 residues long. V shed 5 bases, J shed 4 bases, and the junction held 9 bases outside the gene matches. Germline loops: CDR1 SGHAT, CDR2 FQNNGV. The CDR3 loop is CASSPRTSGDPDTQYF. The CDR3 DNA is TGTGCCAGCAGCCCCCGGACTAGCGGAGATCCAGATACGCAGTATTTT.

The rearrangement links TRBV28 to TRBJ1-5; 7 bases align to TRBD1. Trimming cost V 4 bases and J 7 bases; bases outside gene matches: 10. This CDR3 comprises 15 residues. Germline V gene lookup returns CDR1 MDHEN and CDR2 SYDVKM. DNA of the CDR3: TGTGCCAGCAGTTACCCGACAGGGATGCGGCAGCCCCAGCATTTT. This encodes CASSYPTGMRQPQHF. Looking up the rest from reference TRBV28 and TRBJ1-5 gives the full variable domain: DVKVTQSSRYLVKRTGEKVFLECVQDMDHENMFWYRQDPGLGLRLIYFSYDVKMKEKGDIPEGYSVSREKKERFSLILESASTNQTSMYLCASSYPTGMRQPQHFGDGTRLSIL.

This chain connects TRBV19 to TRBJ1-1; D might be TRBD1 (6 bases). Trimming pared 2 bases from V and 4 bases from J, leaving 8 bases between. This CDR3 has 13 amino acids. The germline V gene encodes CDR1 LNHDA and CDR2 SQIVND (reference sequence). CDR3: CASSIRGFTEAFF. As DNA, the CDR3 is TGTGCCAGTAGTATAAGGGGGTTCACTGAAGCTTTCTTT.

The chain has TRBV6-4 and TRBJ1-2, with D perhaps matching TRBD1 (5 bases). Per the germline V gene, CDR1 is MRHNA and CDR2 is SNTAGT. Deletions cut 5 bases from V and 1 base from J, with 20 bases between. This CDR3 is 17 amino acids long. The CDR3 is CASSKKGRQSFNYGYTF. DNA of the CDR3: TGTGCCAGCAGTAAGAAGGGAAGACAGAGTTTTAACTATGGCTACACCTTC.

This sequence joins TRBV19 and TRBJ2-1, with D possibly TRBD2 on 5 matching bases. Germline V gene lookup returns CDR1 LNHDA and CDR2 SQIVND (reference sequence). V shed 6 bases and J shed 1 base, with 10 bases lying between them. This CDR3 is 14 amino acids long. In nucleotides, the CDR3 is TGTGCCAGTAGCGAGCGGCCATCCTACAATGAGCAGTTCTTC. Translating gives CASSERPSYNEQFF.

The chain employs TRBV19 and TRBJ1-2; D is ambiguous. Deletions cut 7 bases from V and 0 bases from J, with 15 bases between. CDR3 length: 15 residues. Per germline, CDR1 LNHDA and CDR2 SQIVND (reference sequence). CDR3 sequence reads: CASKEGFLANYGYTF. The CDR3 nucleotides read TGTGCCAGTAAGGAGGGATTTCTGGCTAACTATGGCTACACCTTC.

V is TRBV9 and J is TRBJ1-2; 7 nucleotides match TRBD1. Germline values: CDR1 SGDLS, CDR2 YYNGEE. V lost 3 bases, J lost 4 bases, and 12 bases stayed unmatched. The CDR3 extends over 16 amino acids. Here the CDR3 reads CASSATIGQDVYGYTF. The CDR3 nucleotides read TGTGCCAGCAGCGCCACCATTGGACAGGACGTCTATGGCTACACCTTC. Together with reference TRBV9 and TRBJ1-2, the CDR3 gives the full variable domain: DSGVTQTPKHLITATGQRVTLRCSPRSGDLSVYWYQQSLDQGLQFLIQYYNGEERAKGNILERFSAQQFPDLHSELNLSSLELGDSALYFCASSATIGQDVYGYTFGSGTRLTVV.

The V and J genes are TRBV4-2 and TRBJ2-3, with 13 bases identical to TRBD2. Trimming cost V 0 bases and J 1 base; bases outside gene matches: 7. This CDR3 spans 19 amino acids. Germline CDR1 LGHNA, CDR2 YNFKEQ. The CDR3 protein is CASSQEKLGLAGRTDTQYF. DNA of the CDR3: TGTGCCAGCAGCCAAGAAAAGTTGGGACTAGCGGGACGCACAGATACGCAGTATTTT.